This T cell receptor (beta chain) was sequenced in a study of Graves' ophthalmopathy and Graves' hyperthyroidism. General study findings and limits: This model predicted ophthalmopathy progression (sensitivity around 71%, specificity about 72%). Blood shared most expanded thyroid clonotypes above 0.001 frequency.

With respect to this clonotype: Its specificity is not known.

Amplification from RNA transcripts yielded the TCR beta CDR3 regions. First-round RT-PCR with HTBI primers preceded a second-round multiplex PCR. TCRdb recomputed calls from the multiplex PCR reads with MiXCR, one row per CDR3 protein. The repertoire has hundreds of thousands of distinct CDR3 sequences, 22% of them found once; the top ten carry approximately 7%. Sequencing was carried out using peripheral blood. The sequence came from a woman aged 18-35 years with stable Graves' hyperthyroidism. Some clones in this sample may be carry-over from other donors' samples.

The CDR3, as DNA: TGTGCCAGCAGTTTAGGATTAGCGGGAGCTGAGGCCGGGGAGCTGTTTTTT. Translation: CASSLGLAGAEAGELFF. V usage is TRBV28 and J usage is TRBJ2-2; 9 nucleotides match TRBD2. The CDR3 is made up of 17 amino acids. The germline V gene encodes CDR1 MDHEN and CDR2 SYDVKM. Trimming at V came to 2 bases and at J to 6 bases, leaving 10 bases not matched to a gene.